This T cell receptor (beta chain) was sequenced for a study of brain T cells in children with intractable seizures. Profiled with immunoSEQ multiplex PCR; TCRdb holds only in-frame clones, not every one. The top ten hold 20% to 25% of the sample, which has around 80,000 clones, roughly 89% seen once. The CDR3 spans 13 residues. The germline V gene has CDR1 SNHLY and CDR2 FYNNEI. V gave up 6 bases and J gave up 0 bases, with 8 bases separating them. This sample comprised peripheral blood, obtained at surgery. The chain employs TRBV2 and TRBJ1-1; no definite D call. This clonotype was sampled from a girl aged 2 to 9 with Rasmussen encephalitis and intractable seizures. The CDR3 here is CASRINMNTEAFF. The CDR3 DNA sequence: TGTGCCAGCAGGATTAACATGAACACTGAAGCTTTCTTT.